A selection of T cell receptor beta chains follows, all from one sample in a study of graft-versus-host responses after intestinal transplantation. Measured with immunoSEQ multiplex PCR; TCRdb has only the in-frame clones, and not every one. The sample shows approximately 14,000 clones, 67% of them seen only once. The sample was ileum tissue, taken around 94 weeks after intestinal transplantation. All receptors derive from a human patient who received an intestinal transplant, so some T cells may come from the graft donor. The CDR3 runs from the conserved cysteine through the conserved F or W. D genes are given only for firm matches. Clone size is stated in some rows and not others, as once, few, many or a class when expanded.

d_gene: NA
abundance: NA
j_gene: TRBJ2-1
v_gene: TRBV20-1
CDR3nt: TGCAGTGCGGGACATGTCGGTGAGCAGTTCTTC
CDR3aa: CSAGHVGEQFF

d_gene: TRBD1
abundance: NA
j_gene: TRBJ2-7
v_gene: TRBV7-9
CDR3nt: TGTGCCAGCAGCCTGGCCGGGACAGGGGGCGAGTACGAGCAGTACTTC
CDR3aa: CASSLAGTGGEYEQYF

d_gene: TRBD2
abundance: NA
j_gene: TRBJ2-3
v_gene: TRBV6-5
CDR3nt: TGTGCCAGCATGCGGGGGGTTATAGGCACAGATACGCAGTATTTT
CDR3aa: CASMRGVIGTDTQYF

d_gene: TRBD2
abundance: NA
j_gene: TRBJ2-3
v_gene: TRBV6-5
CDR3nt: TGTGCCGTGCGCCTCGGAGCGGGGGGCACAGATACGCAGTATTTT
CDR3aa: CAVRLGAGGTDTQYF

d_gene: NA
abundance: NA
j_gene: TRBJ1-1
v_gene: TRBV7-9
CDR3nt: TGTGCCAGCAGCTTAGAGGGGGGGGACAAAGCTTTCTTT
CDR3aa: CASSLEGGDKAFF

d_gene: NA
abundance: once
j_gene: TRBJ1-1
v_gene: TRBV6-5
CDR3nt: TGTGCCAGCAGTCGTACAGCCGATCCGTACACTGAAGCTTTCTTT
CDR3aa: CASSRTADPYTEAFF

d_gene: NA
abundance: NA
j_gene: TRBJ2-7
v_gene: TRBV6-5
CDR3nt: TGTGCCAGCAACCGCGCGGGAAGTGAGCAGTACTTC
CDR3aa: CASNRAGSEQYF

d_gene: NA
abundance: NA
j_gene: TRBJ2-3
v_gene: TRBV10-1
CDR3nt: TGCGCCAGCAGGGAGACCGGGACATTAACAGATACGCAGTATTTT
CDR3aa: CASRETGTLTDTQYF

d_gene: NA
abundance: NA
j_gene: TRBJ2-5
v_gene: TRBV5-4
CDR3nt: TGTGCCAGCAGCTCCGGGACAGCGGGCCAAGAGACCCAGTACTTC
CDR3aa: CASSSGTAGQETQYF

d_gene: NA
abundance: NA
j_gene: TRBJ2-6
v_gene: TRBV5-1
CDR3nt: TGCGCCAGCAGCTTACTAACGGGAACTGGGGCCAACGTCCTGACTTTC
CDR3aa: CASSLLTGTGANVLTF

d_gene: NA
abundance: NA
j_gene: TRBJ2-3
v_gene: TRBV5-6
CDR3nt: TGTGCCAGCAGCCAACAGTGGGATACGCAGTATTTT
CDR3aa: CASSQQWDTQYF

d_gene: NA
abundance: NA
j_gene: TRBJ2-1
v_gene: TRBV5-6
CDR3nt: TGTGCCAGCAGCTCGATGGGGGGTGAACTTTACAATGAGCAGTTCTTC
CDR3aa: CASSSMGGELYNEQFF

d_gene: NA
abundance: few
j_gene: TRBJ1-5
v_gene: TRBV27
CDR3nt: TGTGCCAGCACCCCGTCGGGGGGCAGTCAGCCCCAGCATTTT
CDR3aa: CASTPSGGSQPQHF

d_gene: TRBD1
abundance: NA
j_gene: TRBJ1-1
v_gene: TRBV29-1
CDR3nt: TGCAGCGTTGATCCCCGGACAGGGGCCACTGAAGCTTTCTTT
CDR3aa: CSVDPRTGATEAFF

d_gene: TRBD1
abundance: NA
j_gene: TRBJ2-1
v_gene: TRBV4-3
CDR3nt: TGCGCCAGCAGCCCTACAGGGGGCGCCGGGAATGAGCAGTTCTTC
CDR3aa: CASSPTGGAGNEQFF

d_gene: TRBD1
abundance: NA
j_gene: TRBJ2-7
v_gene: TRBV7-6
CDR3nt: TGTGCCAGCAGCCTAACCTCCGGGACAGGCTCCTACGAGCAGTACTTC
CDR3aa: CASSLTSGTGSYEQYF

d_gene: NA
abundance: NA
j_gene: TRBJ1-1
v_gene: TRBV7-9
CDR3nt: TGTGCCAGCAGGTATACAGGTAACACTGAAGCTTTCTTT
CDR3aa: CASRYTGNTEAFF

d_gene: TRBD2
abundance: NA
j_gene: TRBJ2-7
v_gene: TRBV25-1
CDR3nt: TGTGCCAGCAGTCAAGCCCCACTAGCGGGGGGGTTCTACGAGCAGTACTTC
CDR3aa: CASSQAPLAGGFYEQYF

d_gene: NA
abundance: NA
j_gene: TRBJ1-2
v_gene: TRBV6-5
CDR3nt: TGTGCCAGCAGTTACGGGGGGGACTATGGCTACACCTTC
CDR3aa: CASSYGGDYGYTF

d_gene: NA
abundance: NA
j_gene: TRBJ2-2
v_gene: TRBV19
CDR3nt: TGTGCCAGTAGTATTGACGGCAGGGCATTAACCGGGGAGCTGTTTTTT
CDR3aa: CASSIDGRALTGELFF